Shown below are 5 T cell receptor beta chains from a single sample sequenced in a study of a mutant IDH1 vaccine in newly diagnosed glioma. This sample's time point: baseline, week 1 (first vaccination visit). Documented treatment: pre-vaccination baseline after standard-of-care therapy. Using immunoSEQ multiplex PCR, the repertoire was profiled, and TCRdb retains in-frame clones only, with some absent. The repertoire holds 15,000 to 20,000 clones, with roughly 79% as singletons. This sample comprised PBMCs, obtained from a glioma patient treated with radiotherapy, temozolomide or both. These TCRs come from a man aged 35-49 years with glioma.

The DNA of the CDR3 is TGTGCCAGCAGCTCGGACGGCGCCTACGAGCAGTACTTC. Translating gives CASSSDGAYEQYF. The V and J genes are TRBV5-6 and TRBJ2-7; no reliable D call. CDR3 size: 13 residues. Per the germline V gene, CDR1 is SGHDT and CDR2 is YYEEEE. Trimming stripped 3 bases from V and 2 bases from J, with 9 bases between. The full variable domain, with the rest looked up from reference TRBV5-6 and TRBJ2-7, is DAGVTQSPTHLIKTRGQQVTLRCSPKSGHDTVSWYQQALGQGPQFIFQYYEEEERQRGNFPDRFSGHQFPNYSSELNVNALLLGDSALYLCASSSDGAYEQYFGPGTRLTVT.

The rearrangement joins TRBV5-1 to TRBJ2-1, with 11 bases aligning to TRBD2. The germline gives CDR1 SGHRS, CDR2 YFSETQ. After removal of 0 bases from V and 6 bases from J, the junction contained 5 bases not matched to a gene. The CDR3 runs 16 residues. CDR3 sequence: CASSLDLAGGFNEQFF. DNA for the CDR3: TGCGCCAGCAGCTTGGACTTAGCGGGAGGGTTCAATGAGCAGTTCTTC.

This chain links TRBV7-9 with TRBJ2-5; 11 nucleotides align to TRBD1. Trimming removed 3 bases from V and 1 base from J; junction bases left unmatched: 10. From germline, CDR1 is SEHNR and CDR2 FQNEAQ (reference sequence). This CDR3 spans 18 amino acids. In nucleotides, the CDR3 is TGTGCCAGCAGCTTTCCTACCGGGACAGGGGGTTTCCAAGAGACCCAGTACTTC. Translated, it gives CASSFPTGTGGFQETQYF.

V gene TRBV5-6 combines with J gene TRBJ2-3; D might be TRBD2 (6 bases). Trimming took off 5 bases at V and 5 bases at J, with 21 bases between the two ends. CDR1 SGHDT and CDR2 YYEEEE come from the germline V gene. The CDR3 has 16 residues. The CDR3 sequence: CASRAGRSMVGDTQYF. DNA of the CDR3: TGTGCCAGCAGGGCGGGACGGTCGATGGTAGGAGATACGCAGTATTTT.

This rearrangement joins TRBV15 to TRBJ2-1; a weak D match, TRBD2 (6 bases). V was shortened by 5 bases and J by 10 bases, with 24 bases between the two germline ends. CDR1 is LNHNV, CDR2 YYDKDF, per germline (reference sequence). The CDR3 sequence is 16 residues long. The CDR3 protein is CATSGASGRTFGEQFF. CDR3 nucleotides: TGTGCCACCAGCGGAGCCTCCGGGAGAACCTTCGGAGAGCAGTTCTTC.